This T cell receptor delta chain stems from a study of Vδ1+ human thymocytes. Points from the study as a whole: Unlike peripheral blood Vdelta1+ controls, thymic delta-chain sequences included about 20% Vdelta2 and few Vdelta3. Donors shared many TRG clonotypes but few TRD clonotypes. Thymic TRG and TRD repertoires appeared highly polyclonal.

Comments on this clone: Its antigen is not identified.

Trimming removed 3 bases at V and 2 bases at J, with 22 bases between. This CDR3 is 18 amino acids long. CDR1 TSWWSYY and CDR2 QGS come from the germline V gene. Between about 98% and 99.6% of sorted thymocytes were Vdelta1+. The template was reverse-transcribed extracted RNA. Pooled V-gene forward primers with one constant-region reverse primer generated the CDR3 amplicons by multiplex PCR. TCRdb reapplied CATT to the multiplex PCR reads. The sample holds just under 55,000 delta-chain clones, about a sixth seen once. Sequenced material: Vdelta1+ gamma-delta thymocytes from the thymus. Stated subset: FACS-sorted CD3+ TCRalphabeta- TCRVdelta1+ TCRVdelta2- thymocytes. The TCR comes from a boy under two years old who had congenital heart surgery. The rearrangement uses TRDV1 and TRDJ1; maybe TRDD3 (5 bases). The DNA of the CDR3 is TGTGCTCTTGGGGACGCGCTACATACGGGACACCCTACCGATAAACTCATCTTT. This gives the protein CALGDALHTGHPTDKLIF.